The sequence of this T cell receptor (beta chain) was determined in a study of T cell responses to AZD1222 COVID-19 vaccine. The study's findings and limits: Repertoires were sampled only after the peak T cell response. Following two doses of AZD1222, Spike-specific TCR breadth and depth rose.

V was clipped by 5 bases and J by 2 bases, with 10 bases between them. This CDR3 has 13 amino acids. The germline CDR1 and CDR2 sequences are MNHEY and SMNVEV (reference sequence). Repertoires were generated with immunoSEQ multiplex PCR, while TCRdb's copy carries only in-frame clones and drops some. Of roughly 150,000 clones listed, approximately 89% were seen once; the top ten hold 3% to 3.5%. Concerning this clone: Its antigen is undetermined.

V is TRBV27 and J is TRBJ2-7; a possible D gene is TRBD1 (5 bases). The TCR originated in an adult in good health. Sequences were derived from peripheral blood, sampled on day 0 of MenACWY control vaccination. The CDR3 nucleotides read TGTGCCAGCAGTCCAGGGTACCCCTACGAGCAGTACTTC. Amino acid sequence: CASSPGYPYEQYF.